This TCR beta chain was obtained from a study of cytomegalovirus exposure and HLA in healthy donors. Findings and limits, study-wide: The study labeled 150 to 200 TCR beta chains cytomegalovirus-associated. Reports showed the classifier diagnosing cytomegalovirus status with high specificity and sensitivity.

This CDR3 contains 15 residues. The junction had 7 bases not matched to a gene; V was cut back by 4 bases and J by 4 bases. CDR1 and CDR2 from the germline V gene are KGHSH and LQKENI. Assay: immunoSEQ multiplex PCR; the TCRdb copy retains only in-frame clones and omits some. The data contain tens of thousands of clones, 70% to 90% of them singletons. The donors were in the roughly 110-subject validation cohort; that cohort was separate from the approximately 700-subject first cohort. Regarding this clone: Its antigen is currently unknown.

The clonotype was recovered from a young woman in good health and CMV-seropositive. Sequencing was done on a sample of PBMCs. The chain has TRBV18 and TRBJ1-2, with 9 bases that match TRBD1. The CDR3 protein is CASSLGQGDVYGYTF. For the CDR3, the DNA is TGTGCCAGCTCACTGGGACAGGGTGATGTCTATGGCTACACCTTC.